The present entry profiles one T cell receptor beta chain with its context. Its antigen remains unidentified. The record originates from a study of T cell responses to AZD1222 COVID-19 vaccine. TCRdb's table, derived via immunoSEQ multiplex PCR, lists solely in-frame clones and lacks some. This repertoire shows some 120,000 clones, roughly nine tenths found once; its top ten account for 25% to 30%. Study-wide results and limits: Donors were mostly white British, more females; clonal diversity possibly underestimated. Two AZD1222 doses significantly raised spike-specific TCR breadth and depth over controls. The repertoires were collected only after the peak T cell response.

The source was peripheral blood, collected on day 0 of AZD1222 vaccination. The sequence was obtained from an adult in good health.

The CDR3 region has the DNA TGCGCCAGCAACCCCCACTACGAGCAGTACTTC. Translation gives CASNPHYEQYF. The rearrangement joins TRBV5-1 to TRBJ2-7; D remains ambiguous. Germline CDR1 and CDR2: SGHRS and YFSETQ. Trimming took 6 bases from V and 3 from J, leaving 7 bases between them. This CDR3 has 11 residues.